Following are 18 T cell receptor beta chains from one sample sequenced in a study of blood T cell repertoires in COVID-19. Assay: immunoSEQ multiplex PCR; the TCRdb copy retains only in-frame clones and omits some. The table has about 180,000 clones, approximately 88% seen once. The material sequenced was PBMCs or T cells enriched from blood (not recorded which). The origin of the receptors is a woman aged 18-30 years who had recovered from COVID-19.

V gene TRBV24-1 combines with J gene TRBJ1-4; 7 bases are shared with TRBD1. Looked up from germline, CDR1 is KGHDR and CDR2 is SFDVKD. V lost 2 bases to trimming and J lost 5 bases; unmatched junction nucleotides: 7. This CDR3 is built from 16 residues. The CDR3 loop is CATSDSATGNNEKLFF. The CDR3, as DNA: TGTGCCACCAGTGATTCAGCGACAGGGAACAATGAAAAACTGTTTTTT.

V gene TRBV18 combines with J gene TRBJ2-1, with D possibly matching TRBD2 (5 bases). CDR3 length equals 13 residues. V shed 6 bases and J shed 11 bases, with 17 bases lying between them. The germline V gene has CDR1 KGHSH and CDR2 LQKENI. The CDR3 DNA sequence: TGTGCCAGCTCGTCCTCGAGGGATCCGCAGCAGTTCTTC. Residues: CASSSSRDPQQFF.

This rearrangement joins TRBV15 to TRBJ1-3; D is uncertain. Trimming cost V 7 bases and J 0 bases, with 13 bases left between them. Looked up from germline, CDR1 is LNHNV and CDR2 is YYDKDF (reference sequence). This CDR3 is 15 amino acids long. CDR3 region: CATTAGAGSGNTIYF. Here the CDR3 DNA reads TGTGCCACCACGGCGGGAGCGGGCTCTGGAAACACCATATATTTT. Filled out from reference TRBV15 and TRBJ1-3, the complete variable domain reads DAMVIQNPRYQVTQFGKPVTLSCSQTLNHNVMYWYQQKSSQAPKLLFHYYDKDFNNEADTPDNFQSRRPNTSFCFLDIRSPGLGDTAMYLCATTAGAGSGNTIYFGEGSWLTVV.

This chain connects TRBV19 to TRBJ1-5, with unresolved D. Per the germline V gene, CDR1 is LNHDA and CDR2 is SQIVND (reference sequence). The CDR3 consists of 13 residues. V was pared by 6 bases and J by 2 bases, with 8 bases between. The CDR3 is CASSPVGNQPQHF. The CDR3 bases are TGTGCCAGTAGCCCAGTCGGCAATCAGCCCCAGCATTTT. Variable domain in full (rest from reference TRBV19 and TRBJ1-5): DGGITQSPKYLFRKEGQNVTLSCEQNLNHDAMYWYRQDPGQGLRLIYYSQIVNDFQKGDIAEGYSVSREKKESFPLTVTSAQKNPTAFYLCASSPVGNQPQHFGDGTRLSIL.

This clone appeared once. The chain recombines TRBV30 with TRBJ2-7; the D gene is possibly TRBD1 (6 bases). Germline CDR1 and CDR2: GTSNPN and SVGIG (reference sequence). Trimming stripped 3 bases from V and 13 bases from J, with 22 bases between. The CDR3 consists of 13 residues. Here the CDR3 reads CAWSPISTGPSYF. The CDR3 nucleotides read TGTGCCTGGAGCCCAATTTCGACAGGCCCAAGTTACTTC.

The CDR3 loop is CASSLNRGSVGGYTF. The CDR3 region has the DNA TGTGCCAGCAGCTTAAATAGGGGATCAGTTGGTGGCTACACCTTC. The chain joins TRBV13 to TRBJ1-2; perhaps TRBD1 as D (5 bases). The germline V gene has CDR1 PRHDT and CDR2 FYEKMQ (reference sequence). CDR3 size: 15 residues. Trimming took 2 bases from V and 7 from J, leaving 17 bases between them.

The CDR3 loop reads CASSLGGQGLGTEAFF. The DNA for the CDR3 is TGCGCCAGCAGCTTGGGTGGGCAGGGACTGGGCACTGAAGCTTTCTTT. The chain carries TRBV5-1 and TRBJ1-1, with D maybe TRBD1 (5 bases). CDR3 size: 16 residues. Germline CDR1 is SGHRS and CDR2 is YFSETQ. The ends were cut back, 0 bases at V and 4 bases at J, with 16 bases in the middle.

This clone was seen a handful of times. V and J are TRBV7-9 and TRBJ2-7; a possible D gene is TRBD2 (6 bases). Per the germline V gene, CDR1 is SEHNR and CDR2 is FQNEAQ (reference sequence). The V gene lost 1 base and the J gene lost 6 bases, with 13 bases spanning the gap. The CDR3 spans 14 residues. The CDR3 region is CASSLGGLGGEQYF. CDR3 sequence (DNA): TGTGCCAGCAGCTTAGGAGGGTTGGGGGGCGAGCAGTACTTC.

The J gene is TRBJ1-6, the V gene TRBV7-9; the D is unclear. The CDR3 contains 14 residues. CDR1 is SEHNR and CDR2 is FQNEAQ in the germline V gene (reference sequence). V shed 2 bases and J shed 10 bases, with 12 bases lying between them. This CDR3 reads CASSLSGIESPLHF. CDR3 coding DNA: TGTGCCAGCAGCTTATCGGGGATAGAATCACCCCTCCACTTT.

The chain links TRBV28 to TRBJ2-1; 11 bases are a match to TRBD2. The trim removed 7 bases at V and 0 bases at J, leaving 11 bases unmatched. The CDR3 consists of 18 residues. Germline V CDR1 and CDR2: MDHEN, SYDVKM. The chain's CDR3 is CASTWRLAGGPSYNEQFF. In nucleotides, the CDR3 is TGTGCCAGCACCTGGCGGCTAGCGGGAGGCCCCTCCTACAATGAGCAGTTCTTC.

The table lists this clone with a few counts. The gene calls are TRBV2 and TRBJ1-4; TRBD1 might be the D (5 bases). Trimming cost V 6 bases and J 5 bases, with 16 bases left between them. Germline lookup yields CDR1 SNHLY and CDR2 FYNNEI. The CDR3 is 15 residues long. Here the CDR3 reads CASSQEGIWNEKLFF. The CDR3 DNA reads TGTGCCAGCAGCCAGGAGGGGATTTGGAATGAAAAACTGTTTTTT.

This clone was observed once. The chain links TRBV19 to TRBJ1-1; TRBD1 matches 7 bases. Germline V gene lookup returns CDR1 LNHDA and CDR2 SQIVND (reference sequence). The ends lost 7 bases at V and 1 base at J; junction bases unmatched: 6. This CDR3 has 14 residues. This chain's CDR3 is CASTTDRSNTEAFF. The CDR3 DNA reads TGTGCCAGTACCACGGACAGGTCGAACACTGAAGCTTTCTTT.

This chain connects TRBV7-2 to TRBJ2-2, with unresolved D. The CDR3 is 13 residues long. The germline V gene encodes CDR1 SGHTA and CDR2 FQGNSA. Trimming pared 8 bases from V and 12 bases from J, leaving 19 bases between. The CDR3 sequence is CASGLGPNSKLFF. CDR3 bases: TGTGCCAGCGGTTTGGGCCCCAACTCTAAGCTGTTTTTT.

The chain joins TRBV28 to TRBJ2-5; a possible D gene is TRBD1 (5 bases). The V gene lost 6 bases and the J gene lost 4 bases, with 6 bases spanning the gap. Germline-derived CDR1 and CDR2 are MDHEN and SYDVKM. The CDR3 covers 11 residues. CDR3 nucleotides: TGTGCCAGCAGGACAGCAGAGACCCAGTACTTC. Residues: CASRTAETQYF.

The V gene is TRBV5-5, the J gene TRBJ1-2, with 9 bases lining up with TRBD1. The V segment lost 3 bases and the J segment 8 bases; nucleotides outside the gene matches: 11. CDR3 size: 15 residues. Germline CDR1 is SGHKS and CDR2 is YYEKEE (reference sequence). The CDR3 sequence: CASSSEGTGRNGYTF. As DNA, the CDR3 is TGTGCCAGCAGCTCCGAGGGGACAGGGAGGAACGGCTACACCTTC.

V is TRBV4-2 and J is TRBJ2-1; D is unresolved. V lost 1 base to trimming and J lost 5 bases, with 21 bases between them. The germline V gene encodes CDR1 LGHNA and CDR2 YNFKEQ. The CDR3 runs 18 residues. The CDR3 sequence is CASSQVAAATPPDNEQFF. In nucleotides, the CDR3 is TGTGCCAGCAGCCAAGTTGCGGCGGCGACTCCCCCAGACAATGAGCAGTTCTTC.

In this sample, this clone turned up a few times. The rearrangement joins TRBV3-1 (or the pseudogene TRBV3-2) to TRBJ1-6; 10 nucleotides match TRBD1. The CDR3 covers 15 residues. The V and J ends lost 4 bases and 10 bases, in that order; junction bases with no gene match: 7. Per the germline V gene, CDR1 is LGHDT and CDR2 is YNNKEL (reference sequence). The DNA for the CDR3 is TGTGCCAGCAGCCCATCGGGACAGGGGCGATCACCCCTCCACTTT. Its protein is CASSPSGQGRSPLHF.

The J gene is TRBJ2-5, the V gene TRBV25-1, with 7 bases identical to TRBD2. The V gene end was trimmed by 3 bases and the J gene end by 2 bases; junction bases not matched to a gene: 6. Germline loops: CDR1 MGHDK, CDR2 SYGVNS. The CDR3 has 15 amino acids. CDR3 protein: CASSEGGFWQETQYF. DNA of the CDR3: TGTGCCAGCAGTGAGGGGGGGTTTTGGCAAGAGACCCAGTACTTC.